This T cell receptor beta chain was found in a study of beta chain features in type 1 diabetes. All of the isolated RNA was reverse transcribed, so expressed TCRB transcripts were sequenced. This table comes from immunoSEQ multiplex PCR, and its TCRdb copy is limited to in-frame clones, with some not included. Of some 120,000 clones listed, approximately 15% are singletons. V lost 1 base, J lost 8 bases, and 2 bases stayed unmatched. Germline CDR1 and CDR2: SGHTA and FQGNSA. The CDR3 length is 14 residues. Sorted CD4+ subsets: naive, central memory, regulatory, stem cell-like memory (CD45RO/CCR7/CD25/CD127/CD95/CD27 panel). Study-level findings and limits: cDNA-based reads could over-represent cells with high TCR expression. Researchers report that Type 1 diabetes patients had moderately but significantly shorter TCRB CDR3s across all four CD4+ subsets.

To note about this clone: Its antigen remains unknown.

Sequencing was done on a sample of central memory CD4+ T cells from blood. The sequence was obtained from a man in his late teens or twenties with type 1 diabetes. V and J are TRBV7-2 and TRBJ1-6; 7 bases are a match to TRBD1. Written as DNA, the CDR3 is TGTGCCAGCAGCTTAGACAGGGGAGATTCACCCCTCCACTTT. Translation gives CASSLDRGDSPLHF. Variable domain in full (rest from reference TRBV7-2 and TRBJ1-6): GAGVSQSPSNKVTEKGKDVELRCDPISGHTALYWYRQSLGQGLEFLIYFQGNSAPDKSGLPSDRFSAERTGGSVSTLTIQRTQQEDSAVYLCASSLDRGDSPLHFGNGTRLTVT.